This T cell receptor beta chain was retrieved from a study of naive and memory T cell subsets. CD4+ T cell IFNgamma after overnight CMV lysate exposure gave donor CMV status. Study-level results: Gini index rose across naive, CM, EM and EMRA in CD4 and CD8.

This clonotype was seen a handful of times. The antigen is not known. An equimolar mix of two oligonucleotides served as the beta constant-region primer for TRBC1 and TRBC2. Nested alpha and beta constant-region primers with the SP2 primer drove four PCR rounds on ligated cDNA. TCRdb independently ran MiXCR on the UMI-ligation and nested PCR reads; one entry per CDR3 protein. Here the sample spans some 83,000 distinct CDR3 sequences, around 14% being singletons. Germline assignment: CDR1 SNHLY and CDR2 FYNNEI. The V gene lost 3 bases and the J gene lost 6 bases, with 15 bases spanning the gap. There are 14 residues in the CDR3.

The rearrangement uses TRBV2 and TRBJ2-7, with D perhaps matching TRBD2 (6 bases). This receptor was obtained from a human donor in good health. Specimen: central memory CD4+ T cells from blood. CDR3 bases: TGTGCCAGCAGTGACAAGAGTCGACTAGGCGAGCAGTACTTC. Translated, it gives CASSDKSRLGEQYF.